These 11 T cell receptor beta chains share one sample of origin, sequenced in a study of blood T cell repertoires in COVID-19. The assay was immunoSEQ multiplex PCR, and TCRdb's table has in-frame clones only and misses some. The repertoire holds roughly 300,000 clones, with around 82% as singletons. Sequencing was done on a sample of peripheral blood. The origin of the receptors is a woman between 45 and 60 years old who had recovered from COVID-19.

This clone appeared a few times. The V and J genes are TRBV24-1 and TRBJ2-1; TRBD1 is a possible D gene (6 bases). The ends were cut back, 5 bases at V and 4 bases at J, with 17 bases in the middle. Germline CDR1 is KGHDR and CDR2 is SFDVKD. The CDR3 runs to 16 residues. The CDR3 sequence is CATSVSSGQLYNEQFF. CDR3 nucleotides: TGTGCCACCAGTGTCTCCTCTGGACAGCTTTACAATGAGCAGTTCTTC.

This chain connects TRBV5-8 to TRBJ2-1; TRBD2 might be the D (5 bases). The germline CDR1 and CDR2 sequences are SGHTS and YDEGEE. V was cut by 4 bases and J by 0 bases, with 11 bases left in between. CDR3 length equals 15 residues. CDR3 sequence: CASSRLGSSYNEQFF. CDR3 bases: TGTGCCAGCAGCCGTCTGGGGAGCTCCTACAATGAGCAGTTCTTC.

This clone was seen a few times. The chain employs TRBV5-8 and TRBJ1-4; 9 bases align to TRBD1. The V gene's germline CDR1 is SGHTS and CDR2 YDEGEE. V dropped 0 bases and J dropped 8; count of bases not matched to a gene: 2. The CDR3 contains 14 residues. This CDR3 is CASSLGQGGEKLFF. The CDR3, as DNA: TGTGCCAGCAGCTTGGGACAGGGGGGCGAAAAACTGTTTTTT.

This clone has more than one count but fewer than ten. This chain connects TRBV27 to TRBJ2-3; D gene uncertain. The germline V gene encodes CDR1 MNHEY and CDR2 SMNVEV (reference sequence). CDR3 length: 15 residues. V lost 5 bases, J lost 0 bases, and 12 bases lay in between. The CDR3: CASSHKHASTDTQYF. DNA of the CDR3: TGTGCCAGCAGTCACAAACACGCTAGCACAGATACGCAGTATTTT.

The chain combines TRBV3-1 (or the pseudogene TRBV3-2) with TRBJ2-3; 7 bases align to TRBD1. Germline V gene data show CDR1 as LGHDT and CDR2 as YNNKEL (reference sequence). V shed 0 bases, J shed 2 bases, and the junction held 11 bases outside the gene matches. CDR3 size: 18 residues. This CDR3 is CASSQDHPRQGLTDTQYF. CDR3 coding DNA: TGTGCCAGCAGCCAAGATCATCCCAGACAGGGCCTCACAGATACGCAGTATTTT.

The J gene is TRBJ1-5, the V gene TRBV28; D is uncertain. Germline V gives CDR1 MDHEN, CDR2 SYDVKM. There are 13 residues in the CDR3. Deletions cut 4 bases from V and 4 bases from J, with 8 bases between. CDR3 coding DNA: TGTGCCAGCAGTTCCGCGGCTAATCAGCCCCAGCATTTT. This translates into CASSSAANQPQHF.

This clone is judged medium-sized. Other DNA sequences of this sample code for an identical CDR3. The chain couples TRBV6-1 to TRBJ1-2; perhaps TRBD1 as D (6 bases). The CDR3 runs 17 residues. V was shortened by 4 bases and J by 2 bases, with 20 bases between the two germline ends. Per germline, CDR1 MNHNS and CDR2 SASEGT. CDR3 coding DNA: TGTGCCAGCAGTGTAAAGAGAGGGGAGGGGGGGAACTATGGCTACACCTTC. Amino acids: CASSVKRGEGGNYGYTF.

The CDR3 DNA follows: TGTGCCACCAGCAGGGGTAGGGGACAGGGGGCTTCTTCCTACGAGCAGTACTTC. The encoded protein is CATSRGRGQGASSYEQYF. The genes are TRBV15 and TRBJ2-7; 12 bases fit TRBD1. This CDR3 is built from 18 residues. The ends lost 3 bases at V and 1 base at J; junction bases unmatched: 10. Germline V CDR1 and CDR2: LNHNV, YYDKDF (reference sequence).

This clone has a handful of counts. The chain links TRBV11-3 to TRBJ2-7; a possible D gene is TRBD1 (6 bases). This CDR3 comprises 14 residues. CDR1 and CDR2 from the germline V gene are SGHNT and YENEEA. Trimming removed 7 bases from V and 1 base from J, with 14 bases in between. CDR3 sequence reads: CASIVDRHSYEQYF. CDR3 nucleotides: TGTGCCAGCATCGTAGACAGGCATTCCTACGAGCAGTACTTC.

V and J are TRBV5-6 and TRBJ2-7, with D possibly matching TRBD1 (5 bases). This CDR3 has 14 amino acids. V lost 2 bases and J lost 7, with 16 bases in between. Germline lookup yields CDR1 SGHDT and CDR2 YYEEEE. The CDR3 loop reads CASSFGAVGREQYF. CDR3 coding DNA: TGTGCCAGCAGCTTTGGGGCAGTCGGTAGAGAGCAGTACTTC.

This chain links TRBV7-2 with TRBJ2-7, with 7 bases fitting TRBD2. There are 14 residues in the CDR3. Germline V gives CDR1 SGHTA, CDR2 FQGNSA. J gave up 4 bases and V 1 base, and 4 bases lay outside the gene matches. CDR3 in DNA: TGTGCCAGCAGCTTAGGCGGGAGCGCGTACGAGCAGTACTTC. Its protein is CASSLGGSAYEQYF.